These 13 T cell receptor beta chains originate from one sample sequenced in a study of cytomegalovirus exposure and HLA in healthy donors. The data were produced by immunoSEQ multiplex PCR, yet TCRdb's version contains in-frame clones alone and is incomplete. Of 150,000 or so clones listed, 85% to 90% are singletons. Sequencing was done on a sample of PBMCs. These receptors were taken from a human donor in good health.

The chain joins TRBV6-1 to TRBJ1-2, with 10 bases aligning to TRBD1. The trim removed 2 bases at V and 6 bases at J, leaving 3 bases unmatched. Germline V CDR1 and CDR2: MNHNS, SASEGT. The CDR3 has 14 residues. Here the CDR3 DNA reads TGTGCCAGCAGTGAACAAGGACAGGGGGATGGCTACACCTTC. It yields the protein CASSEQGQGDGYTF.

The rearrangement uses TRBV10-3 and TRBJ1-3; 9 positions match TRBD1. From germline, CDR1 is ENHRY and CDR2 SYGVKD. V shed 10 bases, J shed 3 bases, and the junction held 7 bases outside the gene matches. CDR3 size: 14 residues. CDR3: CAKQGATGGNTIYF. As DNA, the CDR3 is TGTGCCAAACAGGGGGCTACGGGTGGAAACACCATATATTTT.

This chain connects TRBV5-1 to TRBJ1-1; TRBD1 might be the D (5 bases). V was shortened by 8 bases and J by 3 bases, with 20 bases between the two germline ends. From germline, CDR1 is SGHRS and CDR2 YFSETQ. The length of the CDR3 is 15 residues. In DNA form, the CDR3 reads TGCGCCAGTAAGGCGTTGGTACAGGATGACACTGAAGCTTTCTTT. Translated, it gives CASKALVQDDTEAFF.

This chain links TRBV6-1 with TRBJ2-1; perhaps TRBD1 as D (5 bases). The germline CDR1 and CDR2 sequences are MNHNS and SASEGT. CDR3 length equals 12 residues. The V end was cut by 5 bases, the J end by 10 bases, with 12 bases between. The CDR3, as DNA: TGTGCCAGCAGTCTAACAGGCCCGGAGCAGTTCTTC. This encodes CASSLTGPEQFF.

The CDR3 DNA sequence: TGTGCCAGCTCACCACCCCTTTGGGGCCTACACACTGAAGCTTTCTTT. It codes for CASSPPLWGLHTEAFF. The V call is TRBV18, the J call TRBJ1-1; a weak D match, TRBD1 (5 bases). CDR1 is KGHSH, CDR2 LQKENI, per germline. V was cut by 0 bases and J by 3 bases, with 14 bases left in between. The CDR3 contains 16 residues.

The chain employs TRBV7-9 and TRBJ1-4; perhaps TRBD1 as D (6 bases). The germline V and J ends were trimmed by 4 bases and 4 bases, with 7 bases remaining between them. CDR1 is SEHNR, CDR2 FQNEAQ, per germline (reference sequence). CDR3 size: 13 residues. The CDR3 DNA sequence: TGTGCCAGCAGCTCGGACAGTAATGAAAAACTGTTTTTT. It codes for CASSSDSNEKLFF.

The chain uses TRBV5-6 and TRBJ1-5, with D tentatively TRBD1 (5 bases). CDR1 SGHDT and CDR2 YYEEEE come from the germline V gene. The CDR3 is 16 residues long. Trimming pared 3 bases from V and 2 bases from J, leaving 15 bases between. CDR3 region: CASSSGGALRNQPQHF. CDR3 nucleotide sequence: TGTGCCAGCAGCTCCGGCGGGGCCCTGCGCAATCAGCCCCAGCATTTT.

The CDR3 DNA reads TGCGCCAGCAGCCAGGAAGGGACTAGCGGGGGGCATAGCACAGATACGCAGTATTTT. Encoded protein: CASSQEGTSGGHSTDTQYF. J is TRBJ2-3 and V is TRBV4-1; TRBD2 aligns across 15 bases. The CDR3 runs to 19 residues. V shed 3 bases, J shed 0 bases, and the junction held 7 bases outside the gene matches. The germline V gene has CDR1 MGHRA and CDR2 YSYEKL.

In DNA, the CDR3 is TGTGCCAGCAGCCCGGGACAGGCCCTTTTATATGGCTACACCTTC. It is translated as CASSPGQALLYGYTF. V is TRBV9 and J is TRBJ1-2, with 8 bases lining up with TRBD1. CDR1 and CDR2 (germline): SGDLS, YYNGEE. Trimming cost V 4 bases and J 5 bases; bases outside gene matches: 10. CDR3 length: 15 residues.

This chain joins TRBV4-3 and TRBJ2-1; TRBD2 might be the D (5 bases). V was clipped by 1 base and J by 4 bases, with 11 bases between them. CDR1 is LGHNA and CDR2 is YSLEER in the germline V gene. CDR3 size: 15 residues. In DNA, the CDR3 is TGCGCCAGCAGCCAAGTTGATCGGGGTTACAATGAGCAGTTCTTC. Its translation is CASSQVDRGYNEQFF.

CDR3 residues: CASSPRLAGGGEQFF. In DNA form, the CDR3 reads TGTGCCAGCAGCCCCCGACTAGCGGGAGGAGGTGAGCAGTTCTTC. The V gene is TRBV5-6, the J gene TRBJ2-1; 13 nucleotides line up with TRBD2. The CDR3 is 15 residues long. Trimming at V came to 4 bases and at J to 9 bases, leaving 7 bases not matched to a gene. Per the germline V gene, CDR1 is SGHDT and CDR2 is YYEEEE.

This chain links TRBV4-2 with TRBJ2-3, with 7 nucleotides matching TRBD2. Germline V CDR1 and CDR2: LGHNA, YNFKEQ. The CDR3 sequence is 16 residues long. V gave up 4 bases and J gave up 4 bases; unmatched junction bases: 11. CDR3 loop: CASSLTTSSFADTQYF. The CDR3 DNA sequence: TGTGCCAGCAGCCTAACGACTAGCTCCTTCGCAGATACGCAGTATTTT.

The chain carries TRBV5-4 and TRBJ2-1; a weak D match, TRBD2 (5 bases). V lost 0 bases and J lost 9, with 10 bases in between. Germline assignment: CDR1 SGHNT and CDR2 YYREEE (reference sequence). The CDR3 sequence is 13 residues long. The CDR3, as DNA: TGTGCCAGCAGCTTGGTCGGGGTAAGTGAGCAGTTCTTC. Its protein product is CASSLVGVSEQFF.